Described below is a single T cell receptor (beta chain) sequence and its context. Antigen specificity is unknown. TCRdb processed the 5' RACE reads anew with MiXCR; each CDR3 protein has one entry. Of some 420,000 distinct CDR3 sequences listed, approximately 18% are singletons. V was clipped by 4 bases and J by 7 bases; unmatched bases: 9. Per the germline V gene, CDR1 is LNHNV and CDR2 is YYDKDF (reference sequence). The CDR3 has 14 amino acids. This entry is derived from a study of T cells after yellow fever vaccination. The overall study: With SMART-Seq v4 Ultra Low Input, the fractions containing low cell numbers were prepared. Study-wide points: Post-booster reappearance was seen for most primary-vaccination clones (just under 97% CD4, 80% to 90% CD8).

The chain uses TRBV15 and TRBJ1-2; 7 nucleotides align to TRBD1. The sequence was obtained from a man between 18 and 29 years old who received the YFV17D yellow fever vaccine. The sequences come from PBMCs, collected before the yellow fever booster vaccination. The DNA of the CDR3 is TGTGCCACCAGCACCCCAGGGGGGGACCTTGGCTACACCTTC. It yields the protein CATSTPGGDLGYTF.